Presented here are 5 T cell receptor beta chains from one specimen sequenced in a study of T cell clonotyping in hematopoietic cell transplantation (dated by TCRdb to the early 2020s). Libraries came from the immunoSEQ multiplex PCR assay. TCRdb stores this immuneACCESS table with in-frame sequences only. Part of the clones is absent; in the studies checked, under half of the shortfall reflects unresolved V genes, and no reason is known for the rest. The sample table contains 29,000 or so clones; only one count was recorded for 80% to 95% of them. The ten biggest clones cover roughly 10% of the sample. According to the study, the label for this sample's time point signals: 100 days after allo-HCT. The sample in question was PBMCs, obtained 100 days after allogeneic stem cell transplant. Receptor source: a female patient between 50 and 59 years old who had an allogeneic stem cell transplant from a related donor, so the T cells may come from the graft donor. Some clones in this sample may be carry-over from other donors' samples.

V usage is TRBV6-6 and J usage is TRBJ2-7; a weak D match, TRBD2 (7 bases). The CDR3 is 15 amino acids. V gave up 8 bases and J gave up 7 bases, with 24 bases separating them. Germline V gene sequence: CDR1 MNHNY, CDR2 SVGAGI (reference sequence). The chain's CDR3 is CASRLTGAGVDEQYF. In DNA form, the CDR3 reads TGTGCCAGCCGGCTGACGGGGGCGGGGGTAGATGAGCAGTACTTC.

In this sample, this clone turned up once. The genes are TRBV10-1 and TRBJ2-7, with D perhaps TRBD1 (5 bases). Trimming took off 2 bases at V and 2 bases at J, with 7 bases between the two ends. The CDR3 is made up of 13 amino acids. Per the germline V gene, CDR1 is WNHNN and CDR2 is SYGVQD (reference sequence). The DNA for the CDR3 is TGCGCCAGCAGTGAGAGGACAACCTACGAGCAGTACTTC. This gives the protein CASSERTTYEQYF.

This chain links TRBV29-1 with TRBJ1-1; 8 nucleotides agree with TRBD1. Trimming took 4 bases from V and 0 from J; bases not matched to a gene: 7. This CDR3 contains 15 residues. Germline V gives CDR1 SQVTM, CDR2 ANQGSEA. CDR3 nucleotides: TGCAGCGTTGGGAGGGCAGGGGGCTTGAACACTGAAGCTTTCTTT. Amino acid sequence: CSVGRAGGLNTEAFF.

This sequence joins TRBV2 and TRBJ1-3; D is ambiguous. Germline CDR1 is SNHLY and CDR2 is FYNNEI. Deletions cut 1 base from V and 0 bases from J, with 7 bases between. This CDR3 is built from 15 residues. CDR3 protein: CASSEEGISGNTIYF. The DNA of the CDR3 is TGTGCCAGCAGTGAAGAAGGTATCTCTGGAAACACCATATATTTT.

V and J are TRBV5-4 and TRBJ2-7; D is undetermined. The CDR3 is made up of 11 amino acids. V shed 3 bases and J shed 3 bases, with 4 bases lying between them. Germline CDR1 SGHNT, CDR2 YYREEE (reference sequence). Here the CDR3 DNA reads TGTGCCAGCAGCTCCAGCTACGAGCAGTACTTC. Protein: CASSSSYEQYF.